The TCR beta chain described here comes from a study of T-cell memory formation after mild COVID-19 (dated by TCRdb to about 2021). With respect to the entire study: TCR sequence clusters from the two donors were largely donor specific. In a couple of donors, T-cell clones that expanded and contracted after mild COVID-19 were tracked by sequencing TCRalpha and TCRbeta repertoires over time. The cohort comprised two young, previously healthy adult volunteers, one female and one male.

Instrument on record: Illumina NovaSeq 6000. cDNA libraries for TCRalpha and TCRbeta were prepared by 5'RACE using constant-segment primers, with sample barcodes and unique molecular identifiers added. Trizol reagent was used to extract RNA from every sample. Libraries were amplified in two PCR steps, with a second sample barcode and Illumina TruSeq adapters added in the second step. Sequencing of the libraries was done on an Illumina NovaSeq, producing 2 x 150 bp paired-end reads. For the original study's pipeline: Demultiplexing of reads and collapsing into UMI-guided consensus sequences were performed with migec v1.2.7. Using mixcr v2.1.11, the UMI consensuses were aligned to TRA and TRB V and J templates and assembled into clonotypes. Expanded or contracted clonotypes were those called significant by both edgeR and NoisET, with noise models trained on biological replicates. For edgeR calls, the thresholds were a false discovery rate-adjusted p below 0.01 and a log2 fold-change of 1. As an exploratory analysis of dynamics, max-normalized trajectories of the 1000 most abundant clonotypes were examined by PCA with hierarchical clustering. Separately sequenced CD4+ and CD8+ repertoires were used to assign the CD4 or CD8 phenotype of responding clones. Starting from the raw public reads, TCRdb applied fastp trimming at Q25, assembled clones with MiXCR and retained in-frame beta chains. A single entry per CDR3 protein holds the most common genes and DNA from its merged rows. TCRdb, not the authors, supplied the V and J calls. The sample records hundreds of thousands of distinct CDR3 sequences, roughly 17% of which are singletons. In total, the top ten clones hold about 22% of the sample.

This clonotype was observed a handful of times. Its antigen remains undetermined. No per-base quality is available; no much larger clone lies one base away. Ficoll-Paque density gradient centrifugation was used to isolate PBMCs. Paper-wide results and their limitations: SARS-CoV-2 specificity was not confirmed for the second-wave clones peaking on day 37. From day 15 to 85, contracting clones showed balanced CD4/CD8 phenotypes, whereas a second wave of clones that expanded from day 15 to 37 leaned towards CD4+. The study covered only a couple of mild cases, and larger cohorts including severe cases with pre-infection samples were considered necessary. Contracting CD4+ clones appeared mostly in the CM and EM memory subsets, whereas CD8+ clones were enriched in EMRA. The detection of some responding clones in pre-infection memory suggests that pre-existing cross-reactive memory T cells joined the SARS-CoV-2 response.

V is pruned by 0 bases and J by 6 bases, leaving 6 bases of the junction without a gene match. Inclusive of the bounding cysteine and phenylalanine, the CDR3 is 15 residues long. Of all the DNA, just the CDR3 is kept, 45 bases in frame from base 1. CDR1 DFQATT and CDR2 SNEGSKA were looked up in the germline V gene (reference sequence). The source of this sequence is a man aged 18 to 30 who had mild COVID-19 (a few samples of this study predate the infection). The sample titles of this study are shuffled in the database, so cell type and time point are left out; the donor was told from shared clones. The rearranged segments are TRBV20-1 and TRBJ2-2, with 8 bases aligning to TRBD2. Input material: PBMCs or a T cell subset sorted from them (not recorded which). The CDR3 amino acid sequence is: CSARDGTRRAGELFF. The nucleotide sequence is given as TGCAGTGCTAGAGATGGGACTAGGAGGGCCGGGGAGCTGTTTTTT.